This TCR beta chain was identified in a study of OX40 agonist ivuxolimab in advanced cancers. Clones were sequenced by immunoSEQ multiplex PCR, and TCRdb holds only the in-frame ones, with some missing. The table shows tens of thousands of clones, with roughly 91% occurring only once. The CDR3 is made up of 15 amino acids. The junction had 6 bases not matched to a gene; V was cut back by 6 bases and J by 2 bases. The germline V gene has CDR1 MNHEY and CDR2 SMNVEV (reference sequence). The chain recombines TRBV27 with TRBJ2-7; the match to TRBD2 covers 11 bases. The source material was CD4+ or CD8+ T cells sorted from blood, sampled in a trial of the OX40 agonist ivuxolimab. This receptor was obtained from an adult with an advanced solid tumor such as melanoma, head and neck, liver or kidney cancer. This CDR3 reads CASRSLAGETYEQYF. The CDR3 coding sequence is TGTGCCAGCAGATCACTAGCGGGAGAGACCTACGAGCAGTACTTC.